A single sample is the source of the 9 T cell receptor beta chains below, sequenced in a study of PD-1 blockade in classical Hodgkin lymphoma. Method: immunoSEQ multiplex PCR; TCRdb's copy keeps in-frame clones and lacks some. Of 25,000 to 35,000 clones listed, about four fifths were seen once; the top ten hold approximately 0.62%. Time point here: cycle 4 day 1 (C4D1), after less than 7 weeks of nivolumab. The patients all showed relapse after autologous stem cell transplantation, while their brentuximab vedotin exposure varied. Starting with thawed PBMCs, CD4+ T cells were purified by magnetic negative selection. Sequenced here: CD4+ T cells from blood, sampled before the fourth cycle of nivolumab. The source is a human donor with classical Hodgkin lymphoma.

This clone was recorded only once. This chain connects TRBV5-1 to TRBJ2-1; D unresolved. V lost 3 bases, J lost 6 bases, and 10 bases lay in between. The CDR3 consists of 13 residues. Germline V gene lookup returns CDR1 SGHRS and CDR2 YFSETQ. The DNA for the CDR3 is TGCGCCAGCAGCTGGGCAGGACCCAATGAGCAGTTCTTC. Translated: CASSWAGPNEQFF.

The genes are TRBV5-1 and TRBJ1-6; D might be TRBD1 (6 bases). The CDR3 is 16 amino acids. The V gene lost 0 bases and the J gene lost 6 bases, with 13 bases spanning the gap. Germline assignment: CDR1 SGHRS and CDR2 YFSETQ. CDR3 loop: CASSLGLDRTNSPLHF. The CDR3 bases are TGCGCCAGCAGCTTGGGCCTCGACAGGACTAATTCACCCCTCCACTTT. The variable domain in full, with the rest retrieved from reference TRBV5-1 and TRBJ1-6, is KAGVTQTPRYLIKTRGQQVTLSCSPISGHRSVSWYQQTPGQGLQFLFEYFSETQRNKGNFPGRFSGRQFSNSRSEMNVSTLELGDSALYLCASSLGLDRTNSPLHFGNGTRLTVT.

The chain recombines TRBV5-8 with TRBJ2-7, with a possible D match to TRBD1 (6 bases). This CDR3 contains 15 residues. The germline V gene has CDR1 SGHTS and CDR2 YDEGEE. Deletions cut 1 base from V and 1 base from J, with 12 bases between. The chain's CDR3 is CASSLHRVQSYEQYF. CDR3 DNA sequence: TGTGCCAGCAGCTTGCACAGGGTGCAATCCTACGAGCAGTACTTC.

This chain links TRBV5-1 with TRBJ2-3, with TRBD2 matching over 10 bases. The ends lost 4 bases at V and 2 bases at J; junction bases unmatched: 7. Germline CDR1 is SGHRS and CDR2 is YFSETQ. This CDR3 spans 16 amino acids. DNA for the CDR3: TGCGCCAGCAGCGGGCGGAGCGGGGGGGACACAGATACGCAGTATTTT. Translating it yields CASSGRSGGDTDTQYF.

The genes are TRBV5-1 and TRBJ1-2, with no clear D. The CDR3 has 12 residues. V was cut by 0 bases and J by 7 bases, with 7 bases left in between. Germline CDR1 and CDR2: SGHRS and YFSETQ. CDR3 nucleotide sequence: TGCGCCAGCAGCTTGGAGTCAGGTGGCTACACCTTC. Its translation is CASSLESGGYTF. Combining the CDR3 with reference TRBV5-1 and TRBJ1-2 gives the whole variable domain KAGVTQTPRYLIKTRGQQVTLSCSPISGHRSVSWYQQTPGQGLQFLFEYFSETQRNKGNFPGRFSGRQFSNSRSEMNVSTLELGDSALYLCASSLESGGYTFGSGTRLTVV.

The CDR3 spells CASSEGQERGYTF. Here the CDR3 DNA reads TGCGCCAGCAGTGAGGGACAGGAGCGCGGCTACACCTTC. The genes are TRBV10-1 and TRBJ1-2, with 7 bases that match TRBD1. Germline CDR1 is WNHNN and CDR2 is SYGVQD (reference sequence). V was pared by 2 bases and J by 8 bases, with 5 bases of the junction left unmatched. The CDR3 loop spans 13 amino acids.

V is TRBV5-4 and J is TRBJ1-2; D remains unclear. The CDR3 is made up of 16 amino acids. Germline V gene lookup returns CDR1 SGHNT and CDR2 YYREEE (reference sequence). Trimming stripped 0 bases from V and 0 bases from J, with 12 bases between. CDR3 nucleotide sequence: TGTGCCAGCAGCTTGGACGGGTTGGGAGCTAACTATGGCTACACCTTC. Translating gives CASSLDGLGANYGYTF. Complete variable domain (other parts from reference TRBV5-4 and TRBJ1-2): ETGVTQSPTHLIKTRGQQVTLRCSSQSGHNTVSWYQQALGQGPQFIFQYYREEENGRGNFPPRFSGLQFPNYSSELNVNALELDDSALYLCASSLDGLGANYGYTFGSGTRLTVV.

The rearrangement links TRBV11-2 to TRBJ1-2, with no clear D. This CDR3 is built from 13 residues. The V end lost 0 bases, the J end lost 7 bases, and 9 bases lay between the germline ends. Germline V lookup: CDR1 SGHAT, CDR2 FQNNGV. CDR3 sequence (DNA): TGTGCCAGCAGCTTAGATCTTTTTAGTGGCTACACCTTC. Translated: CASSLDLFSGYTF.

The rearrangement uses TRBV28 and TRBJ2-3; D is unresolved. The CDR3 extends over 16 amino acids. The germline V gene encodes CDR1 MDHEN and CDR2 SYDVKM. Trimming took off 2 bases at V and 1 base at J, with 13 bases between the two ends. The CDR3 is CASSLVVSLGTDTQYF. The DNA for the CDR3 is TGTGCCAGCAGTTTAGTAGTTTCTCTCGGCACAGATACGCAGTATTTT.